The T cell receptor beta chain described here comes from a study of blood T cells in healthy people across ages. Study overall: Roughly one uniquely barcoded beta molecule per two T cells was captured. Points from the study as a whole: The diversity estimates, figures obtained from one million T cells, were considered underestimates. Older age coincided with a roughly linear decline in TCR beta diversity per million T cells.

For the second PCR, which ran for 7 to 11 cycles, a sample-barcoded 5' primer and a J-beta primer mix were used. TCRdb independently ran MiXCR on the 5' RACE reads; one entry per CDR3 protein. The profile covers roughly 1,500,000 distinct CDR3 sequences, with about 31% appearing a single time and about 11% taken by the ten largest. About this clonotype: Its antigen is unknown.

Researchers isolated at least 6 million PBMCs per sample. Germline lookup yields CDR1 SGHRS and CDR2 YFSETQ. CDR3 length: 17 amino acids. The V gene end was trimmed by 4 bases and the J gene end by 4 bases; junction bases not matched to a gene: 14. The chain combines TRBV5-1 with TRBJ2-1; 7 nucleotides align to TRBD1. Sequenced sample: blood. The source is a young woman in good health. This CDR3 reads CASSPFPGTASYNEQFF. The CDR3 DNA sequence: TGCGCCAGCAGCCCGTTTCCCGGGACAGCCTCGTACAATGAGCAGTTCTTC. Looking up the rest from reference TRBV5-1 and TRBJ2-1 gives the full variable domain: KAGVTQTPRYLIKTRGQQVTLSCSPISGHRSVSWYQQTPGQGLQFLFEYFSETQRNKGNFPGRFSGRQFSNSRSEMNVSTLELGDSALYLCASSPFPGTASYNEQFFGPGTRLTVL.